These 31 T cell receptor beta chains were all obtained from the same sample, sequenced in a study of blood T cell repertoires in COVID-19. Sequenced by immunoSEQ multiplex PCR; TCRdb stores in-frame clones only, minus some. This table has under 400,000 clones, around 86% appearing once. The sequencing input was PBMCs or T cells enriched from blood (not recorded which). The source is a woman aged 35 to 49 with acute COVID-19.

V gene TRBV27 combines with J gene TRBJ2-1, with D possibly TRBD2 on 5 matching bases. Germline CDR1 MNHEY, CDR2 SMNVEV (reference sequence). V lost 8 bases to trimming and J lost 0 bases, with 17 bases between them. CDR3 length equals 16 residues. The CDR3 sequence is CASGNFRRNSYNEQFF. CDR3 nucleotides: TGTGCCAGCGGAAACTTCCGGAGGAACTCCTACAATGAGCAGTTCTTC.

Remarks on this clone: The same CDR3 is also encoded by other DNA sequences in this sample. This chain connects TRBV18 to TRBJ2-5, with 9 bases matching TRBD2. This CDR3 spans 13 amino acids. Trimming removed 5 bases from V and 4 bases from J; junction bases left unmatched: 2. Germline V lookup: CDR1 KGHSH, CDR2 LQKENI. As DNA, the CDR3 is TGTGCCAGCTCAAGTAGCGGGGGAGAGACCCAGTACTTC. It encodes CASSSSGGETQYF.

This clone was observed a single time. The J gene is TRBJ1-2, the V gene TRBV7-2; D is unresolved. V was pared by 0 bases and J by 2 bases, with 7 bases between. The CDR3 totals 14 residues. Germline lookup yields CDR1 SGHTA and CDR2 FQGNSA. DNA of the CDR3: TGTGCCAGCAGCTTAGCGCCGGAGAACTATGGCTACACCTTC. Translating gives CASSLAPENYGYTF.

The V and J genes are TRBV4-2 and TRBJ1-1, with a weak D call TRBD1 (5 bases). Per germline, CDR1 LGHNA and CDR2 YNFKEQ. This CDR3 has 15 amino acids. Trimming took 1 base from V and 3 from J, leaving 12 bases between them. The CDR3 nucleotides read TGTGCCAGCAGCCAAGTTGGAGGGGAGGACACTGAAGCTTTCTTT. It translates to CASSQVGGEDTEAFF.

The rearrangement links TRBV4-3 to TRBJ1-1; 10 bases line up with TRBD1. Trimming at V came to 1 base and at J to 12 bases, leaving 8 bases not matched to a gene. The CDR3 sequence is 14 residues long. The germline CDR1 and CDR2 sequences are LGHNA and YSLEER. The CDR3 here is CASSQGRQGAQTFF. The CDR3, as DNA: TGCGCCAGCAGCCAAGGCCGACAGGGGGCGCAGACTTTCTTT.

This clone was recorded a few times. DNA of the CDR3: TGTGCCAGTAGTCCCCGGACAGGGGGCCCTAATCAGCCCCAGCATTTT. Its protein is CASSPRTGGPNQPQHF. The chain uses TRBV19 and TRBJ1-5; 11 bases are a match to TRBD1. CDR1 and CDR2 (germline): LNHDA, SQIVND (reference sequence). V was clipped by 5 bases and J by 4 bases; unmatched bases: 7. This CDR3 spans 16 amino acids.

The chain employs TRBV7-9 and TRBJ2-1; 7 nucleotides match TRBD2. The germline gives CDR1 SEHNR, CDR2 FQNEAQ (reference sequence). Trimming took 2 bases from V and 10 from J; bases not matched to a gene: 5. The CDR3 covers 13 residues. CDR3 residues: CASSLSGAKEQFF. In DNA form, the CDR3 reads TGTGCCAGCAGCTTAAGCGGGGCCAAAGAGCAGTTCTTC.

This sequence joins TRBV10-3 and TRBJ1-1, with 10 bases aligning to TRBD1. The V segment lost 10 bases and the J segment 5 bases; nucleotides outside the gene matches: 10. The CDR3 spans 14 residues. From germline, CDR1 is ENHRY and CDR2 SYGVKD. The CDR3 reads CATSVGDRGTEAFF. CDR3 in DNA: TGTGCCACTTCGGTGGGGGACAGGGGAACTGAAGCTTTCTTT.

This clone has at least ten counts. The V call is TRBV9, the J call TRBJ2-7; D is perhaps TRBD2 (6 bases). CDR3 length equals 13 residues. The V end was cut by 4 bases, the J end by 5 bases, with 13 bases between. CDR1 SGDLS and CDR2 YYNGEE come from the germline V gene. The CDR3 nucleotides read TGTGCCAGCAGCCTTTCCCCGGGGGACGAGCAGTACTTC. Protein product: CASSLSPGDEQYF.

Remarks on this clone: Other nucleotide sequences from this sample produce the same CDR3. The V gene is TRBV9, the J gene TRBJ2-1; D remains ambiguous. The CDR3 is made up of 12 amino acids. Germline V gene lookup returns CDR1 SGDLS and CDR2 YYNGEE. Trimming took off 2 bases at V and 2 bases at J, with 2 bases between the two ends. The CDR3 nucleotides are TGTGCCAGCAGCGTCACCTACAATGAGCAGTTCTTC. Its protein is CASSVTYNEQFF.

The chain employs TRBV6-6 and TRBJ1-2; 7 bases match TRBD1. Per the germline V gene, CDR1 is MNHNY and CDR2 is SVGAGI (reference sequence). V lost 7 bases to trimming and J lost 2 bases; unmatched junction nucleotides: 7. The CDR3 covers 14 residues. The chain's CDR3 is CASIDQGENYGYTF. CDR3 DNA sequence: TGTGCCAGCATAGACCAGGGGGAGAACTATGGCTACACCTTC.

The chain recombines TRBV5-4 with TRBJ2-1, with 9 bases matching TRBD2. Germline trimming cut 0 bases from V and 4 bases from J; bases unmatched to any gene: 11. CDR1 is SGHNT, CDR2 YYREEE, per germline (reference sequence). The CDR3 runs 18 residues. Here the CDR3 reads CASSLGGLARSFYNEQFF. In DNA, the CDR3 is TGTGCCAGCAGCTTGGGTGGACTAGCGAGAAGTTTTTACAATGAGCAGTTCTTC.

The chain links TRBV25-1 to TRBJ2-2, with TRBD1 matching over 7 bases. Germline V gene data show CDR1 as MGHDK and CDR2 as SYGVNS. This CDR3 has 15 amino acids. V shed 5 bases and J 6 bases; nucleotides not matched to a gene: 9. CDR3 amino acids: CASSRTGDWAGELFF. CDR3 DNA sequence: TGTGCCAGCAGTCGTACAGGGGATTGGGCCGGGGAGCTGTTTTTT.

V gene TRBV2 combines with J gene TRBJ1-2; no definite D call. The V gene lost 4 bases and the J gene lost 2 bases, with 8 bases spanning the gap. CDR1 and CDR2 (germline): SNHLY, FYNNEI. The CDR3 is 13 residues long. In nucleotides, the CDR3 is TGTGCCAGCAGTGCACAGCCGAACTATGGCTACACCTTC. Its protein is CASSAQPNYGYTF.

The V call is TRBV7-6, the J call TRBJ2-2; D remains unclear. This CDR3 spans 17 amino acids. Germline V gene lookup returns CDR1 SGHVS and CDR2 FNYEAQ. Trimming took off 1 base at V and 4 bases at J, with 16 bases between the two ends. CDR3 in amino acids: CASSLVVAASPTGELFF. The CDR3 DNA sequence: TGTGCCAGCAGCTTAGTAGTCGCCGCATCCCCCACCGGGGAGCTGTTTTTT.

The rearrangement joins TRBV5-5 to TRBJ2-3, with TRBD1 identical over 9 bases. This CDR3 contains 16 residues. Germline assignment: CDR1 SGHKS and CDR2 YYEKEE (reference sequence). V shed 5 bases and J 2 bases; nucleotides not matched to a gene: 9. CDR3 region: CASSNDRGSLTDTQYF. In nucleotides, the CDR3 is TGTGCCAGCAGTAACGACAGGGGGTCCCTCACAGATACGCAGTATTTT.

V gene TRBV6-6 combines with J gene TRBJ1-1, with no clear D. The CDR3 extends over 13 amino acids. Per the germline V gene, CDR1 is MNHNY and CDR2 is SVGAGI (reference sequence). V shed 7 bases and J shed 1 base, with 10 bases lying between them. CDR3 bases: TGTGCCAGCACTGAACACCGGAACACTGAAGCTTTCTTT. This encodes CASTEHRNTEAFF.

This chain uses TRBV27 with TRBJ1-2; 7 positions match TRBD1. Germline CDR1 reads MNHEY; CDR2 reads SMNVEV (reference sequence). This CDR3 is built from 16 residues. V shed 0 bases and J 2 bases; nucleotides not matched to a gene: 6. The CDR3 here is CASSLSSDRRNYGYTF. DNA for the CDR3: TGTGCCAGCAGTTTATCGTCGGACAGGCGCAACTATGGCTACACCTTC.

This chain joins TRBV11-1 and TRBJ1-3; 9 bases align to TRBD1. The CDR3 contains 15 residues. Germline-derived CDR1 and CDR2 are SGHAT and FQDESV (reference sequence). Unmatched junction bases numbered 6, after V lost 5 bases and J lost 4 bases. The CDR3 sequence: CASSPDRGSGNTIYF. The DNA of the CDR3 is TGTGCCAGCAGCCCGGACAGGGGTTCAGGAAACACCATATATTTT.

The gene calls are TRBV19 and TRBJ2-7, with a tentative D call TRBD2 (6 bases). The CDR3 runs to 15 residues. Trimming pared 5 bases from V and 3 bases from J, leaving 17 bases between. Germline CDR1 and CDR2: LNHDA and SQIVND (reference sequence). The chain's CDR3 is CASSYDGGAGYEQYF. In DNA form, the CDR3 reads TGTGCCAGTAGTTATGATGGTGGAGCGGGCTACGAGCAGTACTTC.

The V gene is TRBV19, the J gene TRBJ2-3; the match to TRBD1 covers 9 bases. There are 16 residues in the CDR3. With V trimmed by 6 bases and J by 2 bases, 9 bases remained unmatched. Germline CDR1 is LNHDA and CDR2 is SQIVND (reference sequence). The CDR3 loop reads CASRDRGYTYTDTQYF. Here the CDR3 DNA reads TGTGCCAGTAGAGACAGGGGGTATACCTACACAGATACGCAGTATTTT.

V and J are TRBV7-6 and TRBJ2-2; 7 positions agree with TRBD1. From germline, CDR1 is SGHVS and CDR2 FNYEAQ. The CDR3 runs to 15 residues. J lost 3 bases, V lost 6 bases, and 7 bases had no gene match. This CDR3 is CASRGRTGDTGELFF. The CDR3 nucleotides read TGTGCCAGCAGGGGACGGACAGGAGACACCGGGGAGCTGTTTTTT.

V gene TRBV5-1 combines with J gene TRBJ2-3, with D possibly TRBD1 on 6 matching bases. This CDR3 has 15 residues. Trimming pared 3 bases from V and 6 bases from J, leaving 17 bases between. In germline, CDR1 is SGHRS, CDR2 YFSETQ. The CDR3 DNA sequence: TGCGCCAGCAGCTCCCAACTGGGGGCAAGGGATACGCAGTATTTT. It encodes CASSSQLGARDTQYF.

V usage is TRBV12-5 and J usage is TRBJ1-1; D call uncertain. The CDR3 has 15 residues. With 4 bases removed from V and 0 bases from J, the gap between germline ends came to 12 bases. Germline CDR1 and CDR2: LGHNT and FRNRAP. CDR3 amino acids: CASGWAGNMNTEAFF. The CDR3 DNA follows: TGTGCTAGTGGTTGGGCGGGCAACATGAACACTGAAGCTTTCTTT.

This clone has only a few counts. This chain links TRBV7-9 with TRBJ2-1; TRBD2 aligns across 8 bases. The germline gives CDR1 SEHNR, CDR2 FQNEAQ (reference sequence). The CDR3 runs to 15 residues. After removal of 5 bases from V and 4 bases from J, the junction contained 7 bases not matched to a gene. As DNA, the CDR3 is TGTGCCAGCAGCCAGACTAGCGAGAAGTACAATGAGCAGTTCTTC. Its translation: CASSQTSEKYNEQFF.

The chain uses TRBV27 and TRBJ2-1, with 9 positions matching TRBD1. The CDR3 loop spans 16 amino acids. Trimming took 3 bases from V and 6 from J; bases not matched to a gene: 9. CDR1 and CDR2 from the germline V gene are MNHEY and SMNVEV (reference sequence). CDR3 coding DNA: TGTGCCAGCAGTTTTCCCCCGGGACAGGGCGGCAATGAGCAGTTCTTC. This translates into CASSFPPGQGGNEQFF.

Worth noting for this clone: Other DNA sequences in this specimen translate into the identical CDR3. V and J are TRBV4-1 and TRBJ1-1, with D uncertain. The CDR3 is 14 amino acids. Between the trimmed V and J ends, which lost 1 base and 1 base, there was a span of 7 bases. The germline V gene encodes CDR1 MGHRA and CDR2 YSYEKL. The DNA of the CDR3 is TGCGCCAGCAGCCAAGTCGCCGGGAACACTGAAGCTTTCTTT. It yields the protein CASSQVAGNTEAFF.

The CDR3 reads CASSGGPWGGYEQYF. The CDR3, as DNA: TGTGCCAGCAGCGGGGGACCCTGGGGAGGCTACGAGCAGTACTTC. V and J are TRBV9 and TRBJ2-7; TRBD2 might be the D (6 bases). This CDR3 has 15 amino acids. V lost 3 bases, J lost 3 bases, and 16 bases lay in between. Per germline, CDR1 SGDLS and CDR2 YYNGEE.

The V call is TRBV28, the J call TRBJ2-2, with 8 bases lining up with TRBD2. The CDR3 has 18 residues. The germline gives CDR1 MDHEN, CDR2 SYDVKM. J lost 2 bases, V lost 3 bases, and 11 bases had no gene match. The CDR3 loop is CASSFSRTSPYNTGELFF. CDR3 coding DNA: TGTGCCAGCAGTTTCTCAAGGACTAGCCCCTATAACACCGGGGAGCTGTTTTTT.

The rearrangement links TRBV5-1 to TRBJ1-2, with D tentatively TRBD1 (6 bases). The germline V gene encodes CDR1 SGHRS and CDR2 YFSETQ. V lost 2 bases and J 7 bases, leaving 18 bases between the germline ends. The CDR3 is made up of 15 amino acids. CDR3 bases: TGCGCCAGCAGCTTAGGACAGTCGGCGGGCTTTGGCTACACCTTC. It is translated as CASSLGQSAGFGYTF.

This clone was counted only a few times. This chain connects TRBV19 to TRBJ2-7; tentative D call: TRBD1 (6 bases). Trimming took off 8 bases at V and 5 bases at J, with 10 bases between the two ends. The CDR3 has 11 amino acids. CDR1 and CDR2 from the germline V gene are LNHDA and SQIVND (reference sequence). The CDR3 protein is CASSYRDEQYF. The DNA for the CDR3 is TGTGCCAGTTCATACAGGGACGAGCAGTACTTC. The full variable domain, with the rest looked up from reference TRBV19 and TRBJ2-7, is DGGITQSPKYLFRKEGQNVTLSCEQNLNHDAMYWYRQDPGQGLRLIYYSQIVNDFQKGDIAEGYSVSREKKESFPLTVTSAQKNPTAFYLCASSYRDEQYFGPGTRLTVT.